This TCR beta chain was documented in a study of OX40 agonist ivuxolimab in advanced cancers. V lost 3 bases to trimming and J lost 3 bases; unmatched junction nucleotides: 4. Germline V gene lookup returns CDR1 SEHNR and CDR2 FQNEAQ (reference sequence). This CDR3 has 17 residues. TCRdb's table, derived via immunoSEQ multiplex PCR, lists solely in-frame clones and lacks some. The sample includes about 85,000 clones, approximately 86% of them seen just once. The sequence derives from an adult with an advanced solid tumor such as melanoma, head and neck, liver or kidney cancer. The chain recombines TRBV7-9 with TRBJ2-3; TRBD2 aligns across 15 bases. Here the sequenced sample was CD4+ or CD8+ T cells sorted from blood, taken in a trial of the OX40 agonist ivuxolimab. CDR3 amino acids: CASSLGLAGGWTDTQYF. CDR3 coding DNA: TGTGCCAGCAGCTTGGGACTAGCGGGGGGTTGGACAGATACGCAGTATTTT.